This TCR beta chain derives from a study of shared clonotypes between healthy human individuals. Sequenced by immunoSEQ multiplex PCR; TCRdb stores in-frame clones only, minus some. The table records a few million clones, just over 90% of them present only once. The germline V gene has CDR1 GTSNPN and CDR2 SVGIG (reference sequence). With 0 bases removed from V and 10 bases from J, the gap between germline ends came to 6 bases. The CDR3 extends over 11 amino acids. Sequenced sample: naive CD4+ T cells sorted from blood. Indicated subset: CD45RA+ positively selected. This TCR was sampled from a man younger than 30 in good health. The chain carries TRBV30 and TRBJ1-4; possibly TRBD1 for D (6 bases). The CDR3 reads CAWSVGGKLFF. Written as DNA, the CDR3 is TGTGCCTGGAGTGTAGGGGGAAAACTGTTTTTT.